The rows below give T cell receptor beta chains drawn from one sample of a study of shared clonotypes between healthy human individuals. Clones were read by immunoSEQ multiplex PCR, and TCRdb kept only the in-frame ones, dropping some. The repertoire holds 1.6 million or so clones, with 98% as singletons. Sequencing was done on a sample of naive CD4+ T cells sorted from blood. Receptor source: a man aged 25-45 years in good health. CDR3s include the opening cysteine and the closing phenylalanine or tryptophan. Each record gives: CDR3 DNA, CDR3 protein, J gene, V gene, D gene. A D gene is named only where the DNA matches it firmly.

TGTGCCAGCAGCCACTCGTCCGGGACTAGCGGGAATGAGCAGTTCTTC,CASSHSSGTSGNEQFF,TRBJ2-1,TRBV4-2,TRBD2
TGTGCCAGTAGTATGGCGCCAGGCCAGGGCAACACCTTC,CASSMAPGQGNTF,TRBJ1-2,TRBV19,NA
TGCGCCAGCAGCCCCTTACCCAGGGACTGGGAGGGCTACACCTTC,CASSPLPRDWEGYTF,TRBJ1-2,TRBV4-1,NA
TGTGCCAGCACTGGAGGGAACGGAGAAGAGACCCAGTACTTC,CASTGGNGEETQYF,TRBJ2-5,TRBV2,NA
TGTGCCAGCAGCCAGATTAACAGGGGATGGGAGCAGTACTTC,CASSQINRGWEQYF,TRBJ2-7,TRBV14,TRBD1
TGTGCCAGCAGCGTAGCTGGAGGGGTGAACACTGAAGCTTTCTTT,CASSVAGGVNTEAFF,TRBJ1-1,TRBV9,NA
TGTGCCAGCAGCAATGGGGCGGCCACCGGGGAGCTGTTTTTT,CASSNGAATGELFF,TRBJ2-2,TRBV9,NA
TGCGCCAGCAGCTCGGGGGGTAGCACAGATACGCAGTATTTT,CASSSGGSTDTQYF,TRBJ2-3,TRBV5-1,TRBD2
TGTGCCAGCAGCGTAGAGCCCAGCTCCTACGAGCAGTACTTC,CASSVEPSSYEQYF,TRBJ2-7,TRBV9,NA
TGTGCCACCAGCAACCCGGGGGCACGGTACGAGCAGTACTTC,CATSNPGARYEQYF,TRBJ2-7,TRBV15,NA
TGTGCCAGCAGCGCTGCCGGGACAGGTAACTACGAGCAGTACTTC,CASSAAGTGNYEQYF,TRBJ2-7,TRBV7-6,TRBD1
TGTGCCAGCGCGTCGGCGGCAGGGGCCTACAATGAGCAGTTCTTC,CASASAAGAYNEQFF,TRBJ2-1,TRBV28,NA
TGTGCCAGCAGCGCCCGGGAGTCTAATGAAAAACTGTTTTTT,CASSARESNEKLFF,TRBJ1-4,TRBV7-9,NA
TGTGCCAGCGCGGACAAGCGGGACCCCTACGAGCAGTACTTC,CASADKRDPYEQYF,TRBJ2-7,TRBV27,TRBD2
TGTGCCAGCAGCTTAGTGGGCGGACCACACACCGGGGAGCTGTTTTTT,CASSLVGGPHTGELFF,TRBJ2-2,TRBV7-3,NA
TGTGCCATCAGTGACACCCGGGTGGAGACCCAGTACTTC,CAISDTRVETQYF,TRBJ2-5,TRBV10-3,NA